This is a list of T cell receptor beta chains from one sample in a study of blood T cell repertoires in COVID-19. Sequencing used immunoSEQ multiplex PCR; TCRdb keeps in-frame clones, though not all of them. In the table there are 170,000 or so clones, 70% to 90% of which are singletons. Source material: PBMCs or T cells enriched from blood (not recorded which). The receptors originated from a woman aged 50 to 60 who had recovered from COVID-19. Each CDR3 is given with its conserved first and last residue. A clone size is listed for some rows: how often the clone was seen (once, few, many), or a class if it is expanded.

CAISESSRGRTGELFF	TRBV10-3	TRBJ2-2	NA
CASSTADSANYGYTF	TRBV5-5	TRBJ1-2	NA
CASSQGLQEPQHF	TRBV18	TRBJ1-5	few
CASTPDISTEAFF	TRBV27	TRBJ1-1	NA
CASSLGRVGTEAFF	TRBV5-1	TRBJ1-1	NA
CASSGTEARITDTQYF	TRBV6-1	TRBJ2-3	NA
CASSLQVFGYTF	TRBV12-3/TRBV12-4	TRBJ1-2	NA
CASSFRTVSNTEAFF	TRBV5-6	TRBJ1-1	NA
CASSLLAGGRNTGELFF	TRBV19	TRBJ2-2	NA
CASSPPTKGLTGDEQFF	TRBV27	TRBJ2-1	NA
CASSYIARNTEAFF	TRBV6-5	TRBJ1-1	NA
CASSHWTTPNTGELFF	TRBV7-9	TRBJ2-2	NA
CASGLVLQMRGEQYF	TRBV12-5	TRBJ2-7	NA
CASSRTGDGYTF	TRBV5-4	TRBJ1-2	NA
CASSAPGQGRNQPQHF	TRBV19	TRBJ1-5	NA
CASSPPLAGLSTDTQYF	TRBV19	TRBJ2-3	NA
CASRTTSADNSPLHF	TRBV27	TRBJ1-6	NA
CAISEMGGNTEAFF	TRBV10-3	TRBJ1-1	NA
CATEWPRETYEQYF	TRBV24-1	TRBJ2-7	NA
CASSVEGSGGRQYF	TRBV9	TRBJ2-3	NA
CASRTWTGETQYF	TRBV6-5	TRBJ2-5	NA
CASSQGLTGESGYTF	TRBV4-2	TRBJ1-2	few
CASSLDPTIGTEAFF	TRBV5-1	TRBJ1-1	NA
CASSLSHTGDHTF	TRBV11-1	TRBJ1-2	NA
CASSLLPGANTEAFF	TRBV5-6	TRBJ1-1	NA
CASSLGWGGSYNSPLHF	TRBV7-8	TRBJ1-6	NA
CASSEAGAGFNYGYTF	TRBV2	TRBJ1-2	NA
CASSYNPQGGGEAFF	TRBV6-2/TRBV6-3	TRBJ1-1	NA
CASSAAPVSGANVLTF	TRBV7-9	TRBJ2-6	once
CASSPQGVLKTQYF	TRBV7-2	TRBJ2-5	NA
CASGRDWDTGELFF	TRBV23-1	TRBJ2-2	NA
CASSMRQGYEQYF	TRBV6-5	TRBJ2-7	NA
CASASLGQGGQPQHF	TRBV12-5	TRBJ1-5	NA
CASSVTSGVVNEQFF	TRBV9	TRBJ2-1	NA
CASSYWDSRGNTEAFF	TRBV6-5	TRBJ1-1	NA
CASSQVGTSGEEQYF	TRBV4-1	TRBJ2-7	NA
CASSIGGFYLSNIQYF	TRBV19	TRBJ2-4	NA
CASSGQGRETQYF	TRBV11-1	TRBJ2-5	few
CASSLGQGNNEQFF	TRBV5-1	TRBJ2-1	NA
CATMGGLQPQHF	TRBV19	TRBJ1-5	NA
CASSRLGGYFAEAFF	TRBV7-9	TRBJ1-1	NA
CASSLHNYGYTF	TRBV12-3/TRBV12-4	TRBJ1-2	NA
CASSQLAGEQFF	TRBV7-8	TRBJ2-1	NA
CASSQDLSLALGNEQFF	TRBV4-3	TRBJ2-1	NA
CASSQNTGRDTIYF	TRBV7-9	TRBJ1-3	NA
CASSLDQGEKLFF	TRBV7-3	TRBJ1-4	NA
CASSEGQGSETQYF	TRBV2	TRBJ2-5	NA
CASRLLAGVENEQFF	TRBV27	TRBJ2-1	NA
CARSTSNYGYTF	TRBV30	TRBJ1-2	NA
CASSSRNQGRQVKNTF	TRBV6-6	TRBJ1-2	NA
CASSSGMPNYGYTF	TRBV5-8	TRBJ1-2	NA
CASSYGGASNGYTF	TRBV6-2/TRBV6-3	TRBJ1-2	NA
CASSQGSGTSQETQYF	TRBV4-2	TRBJ2-5	NA
CASKEGGGGGYTF	TRBV6-5	TRBJ1-2	once
CASSFKGAQPQHF	TRBV7-2	TRBJ1-5	NA
CASSPGTGWENTIYF	TRBV5-4	TRBJ1-3	NA